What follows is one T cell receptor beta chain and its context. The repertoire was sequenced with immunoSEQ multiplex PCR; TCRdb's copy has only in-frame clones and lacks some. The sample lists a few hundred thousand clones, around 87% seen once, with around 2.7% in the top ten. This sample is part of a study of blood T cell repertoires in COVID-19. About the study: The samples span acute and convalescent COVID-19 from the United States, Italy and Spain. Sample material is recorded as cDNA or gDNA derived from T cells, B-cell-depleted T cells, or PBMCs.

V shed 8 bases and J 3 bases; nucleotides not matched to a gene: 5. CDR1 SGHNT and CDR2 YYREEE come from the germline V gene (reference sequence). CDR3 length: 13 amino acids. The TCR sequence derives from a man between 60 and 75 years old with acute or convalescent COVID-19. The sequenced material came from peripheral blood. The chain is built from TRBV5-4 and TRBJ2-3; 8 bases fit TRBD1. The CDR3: CASGQGGTDTQYF. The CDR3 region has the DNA TGTGCCAGTGGACAGGGCGGGACAGATACGCAGTATTTT.